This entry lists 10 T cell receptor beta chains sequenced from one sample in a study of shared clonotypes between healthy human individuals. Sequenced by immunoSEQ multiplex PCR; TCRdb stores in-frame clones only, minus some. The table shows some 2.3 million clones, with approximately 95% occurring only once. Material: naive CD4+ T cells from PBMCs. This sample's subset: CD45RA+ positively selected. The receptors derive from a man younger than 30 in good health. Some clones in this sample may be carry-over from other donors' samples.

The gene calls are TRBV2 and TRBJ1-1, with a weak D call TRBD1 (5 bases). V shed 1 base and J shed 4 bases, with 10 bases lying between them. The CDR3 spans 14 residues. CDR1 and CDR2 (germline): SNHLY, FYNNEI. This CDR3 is CASSEGVGGTEAFF. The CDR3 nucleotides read TGTGCCAGCAGTGAAGGGGTGGGGGGCACTGAAGCTTTCTTT.

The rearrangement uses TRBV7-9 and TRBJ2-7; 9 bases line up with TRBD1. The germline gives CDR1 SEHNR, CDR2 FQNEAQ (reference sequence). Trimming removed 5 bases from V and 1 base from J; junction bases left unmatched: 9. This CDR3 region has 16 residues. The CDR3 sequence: CASSRSGTGTSYEQYF. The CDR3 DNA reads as TGTGCCAGCAGCCGCAGCGGGACAGGGACGTCCTACGAGCAGTACTTC.

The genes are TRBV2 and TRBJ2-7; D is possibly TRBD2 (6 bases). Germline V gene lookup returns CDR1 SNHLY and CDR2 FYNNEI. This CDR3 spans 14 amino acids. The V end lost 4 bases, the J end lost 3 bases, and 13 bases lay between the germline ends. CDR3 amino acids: CASSVGWGVYEQYF. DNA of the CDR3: TGTGCCAGCAGTGTGGGGTGGGGGGTCTACGAGCAGTACTTC.

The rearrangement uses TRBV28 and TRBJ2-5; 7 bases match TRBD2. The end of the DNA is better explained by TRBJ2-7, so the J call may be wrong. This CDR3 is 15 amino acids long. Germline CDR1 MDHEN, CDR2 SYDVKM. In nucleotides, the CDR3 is TGTGCCAGCCGAACCCCCCGAGGACTAGTTTACGAGCAGTACTTC. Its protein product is CASRTPRGLVYEQYF.

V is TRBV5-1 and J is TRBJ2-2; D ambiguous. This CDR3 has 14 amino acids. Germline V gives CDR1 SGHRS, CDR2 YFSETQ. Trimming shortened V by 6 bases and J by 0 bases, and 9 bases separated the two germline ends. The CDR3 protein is CASTELANTGELFF. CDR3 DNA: TGCGCCAGCACTGAGTTAGCGAACACCGGGGAGCTGTTTTTT. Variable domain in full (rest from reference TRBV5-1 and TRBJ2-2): KAGVTQTPRYLIKTRGQQVTLSCSPISGHRSVSWYQQTPGQGLQFLFEYFSETQRNKGNFPGRFSGRQFSNSRSEMNVSTLELGDSALYLCASTELANTGELFFGEGSRLTVL.

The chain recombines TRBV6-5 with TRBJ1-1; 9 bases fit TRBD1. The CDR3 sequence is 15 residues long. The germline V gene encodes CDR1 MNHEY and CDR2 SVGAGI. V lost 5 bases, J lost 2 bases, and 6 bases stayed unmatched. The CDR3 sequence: CASSRTGVINTEAFF. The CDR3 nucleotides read TGTGCCAGCAGTAGGACAGGGGTGATCAACACTGAAGCTTTCTTT.

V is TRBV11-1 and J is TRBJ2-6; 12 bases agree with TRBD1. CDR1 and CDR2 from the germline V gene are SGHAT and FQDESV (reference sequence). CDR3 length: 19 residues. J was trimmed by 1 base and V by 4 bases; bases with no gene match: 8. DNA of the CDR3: TGTGCCAGCAGCTATCTCCGGGACAGGGGGCCTTCTGGGGCCAACGTCCTGACTTTC. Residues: CASSYLRDRGPSGANVLTF.

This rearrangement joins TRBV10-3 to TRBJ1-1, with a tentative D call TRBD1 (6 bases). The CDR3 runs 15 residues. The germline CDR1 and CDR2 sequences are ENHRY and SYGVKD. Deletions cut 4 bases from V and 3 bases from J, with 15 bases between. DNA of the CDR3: TGTGCCATCAGTGCCCTCCGGGGGGCAGACACTGAAGCTTTCTTT. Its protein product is CAISALRGADTEAFF.

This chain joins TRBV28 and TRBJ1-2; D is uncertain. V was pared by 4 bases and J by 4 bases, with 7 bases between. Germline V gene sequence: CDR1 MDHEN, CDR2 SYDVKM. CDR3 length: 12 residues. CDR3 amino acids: CASSYISYGYTF. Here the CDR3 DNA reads TGTGCCAGCAGTTATATCTCCTATGGCTACACCTTC.

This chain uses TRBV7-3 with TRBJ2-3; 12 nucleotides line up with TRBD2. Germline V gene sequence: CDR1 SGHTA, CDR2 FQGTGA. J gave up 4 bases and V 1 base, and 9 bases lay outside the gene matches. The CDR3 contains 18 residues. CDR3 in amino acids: CASSLMASSGRAPDTQYF. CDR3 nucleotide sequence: TGTGCCAGCAGCTTAATGGCGTCTAGCGGGAGGGCCCCAGATACGCAGTATTTT.